These 5 T cell receptor beta chains share one sample of origin, sequenced in a study of Graves' ophthalmopathy and Graves' hyperthyroidism. Scientists amplified the TCR beta CDR3 regions from RNA transcripts. HTBI primers were employed in first-round RT-PCR, then a second-round multiplex PCR followed. TCRdb reprocessed the multiplex PCR reads with MiXCR, giving one entry per CDR3 protein. The profile shows some 380,000 distinct CDR3 sequences, approximately 15% of them singletons. Sequenced sample: peripheral blood. The receptors here all came from a woman under 30 with stable Graves' hyperthyroidism.

This clonotype came up many times. The rearrangement joins TRBV7-2 to TRBJ2-7; D might be TRBD2 (6 bases). V was pared by 4 bases and J by 1 base, with 11 bases between. The CDR3 is made up of 14 amino acids. Germline CDR1 is SGHTA and CDR2 is FQGNSA. The CDR3 DNA reads as TGTGCCAGCAGCTCATCTGGGACTTCCTACGAGCAGTACTTC. It is translated as CASSSSGTSYEQYF. Combining the CDR3 with reference TRBV7-2 and TRBJ2-7 gives the whole variable domain GAGVSQSPSNKVTEKGKDVELRCDPISGHTALYWYRQSLGQGLEFLIYFQGNSAPDKSGLPSDRFSAERTGGSVSTLTIQRTQQEDSAVYLCASSSSGTSYEQYFGPGTRLTVT.

This clonotype was detected many times. The genes are TRBV2 and TRBJ1-1; D gene uncertain. CDR3 length: 14 amino acids. Trimming pared 5 bases from V and 5 bases from J, leaving 15 bases between. Germline V CDR1 and CDR2: SNHLY, FYNNEI. CDR3 region: CASSPTLGRTEAFF. Written as DNA, the CDR3 is TGTGCCAGCAGTCCAACCCTCGGGAGGACTGAAGCTTTCTTT.

This clonotype was seen ten or more times. The gene calls are TRBV25-1 and TRBJ1-2; 7 bases line up with TRBD1. Trimming cost V 6 bases and J 2 bases; bases outside gene matches: 12. CDR3 length: 16 residues. Germline V gene data show CDR1 as MGHDK and CDR2 as SYGVNS. The CDR3 coding sequence is TGTGCCAGCAGCCCCGGGACAGCAAAGAACAACTATGGCTACACCTTC. This encodes CASSPGTAKNNYGYTF.

This clonotype was found many times. The chain joins TRBV6-5 to TRBJ1-6; D call uncertain. V was cut by 0 bases and J by 9 bases, with 12 bases left in between. Germline V gene lookup returns CDR1 MNHEY and CDR2 SVGAGI. The CDR3 runs to 15 residues. This CDR3 is CASSYSGRDGSPLHF. In nucleotides, the CDR3 is TGTGCCAGCAGTTACTCGGGAAGGGATGGTTCACCCCTCCACTTT.

This clonotype has just a few counts. The chain uses TRBV5-1 and TRBJ2-7; 12 bases map to TRBD2. Germline trimming cut 3 bases from V and 2 bases from J; bases unmatched to any gene: 6. CDR1 and CDR2 (germline): SGHRS, YFSETQ. The CDR3 covers 16 residues. In DNA form, the CDR3 reads TGCGCCAGCAGCTATACGACTAGCGGGGGTACCTACGAGCAGTACTTC. It yields the protein CASSYTTSGGTYEQYF.